This T cell receptor (beta chain) was obtained from a study of blood T cells in healthy people across ages. Trimming at V came to 0 bases and at J to 9 bases, leaving 5 bases not matched to a gene. The CDR3 sequence is 15 residues long. Germline loops: CDR1 LGHNA, CDR2 YSLEER. With a J-beta primer mix and a sample-barcoded 5' primer, a second PCR ran about 7 to 11 cycles. Using its own MiXCR run on the 5' RACE reads, TCRdb lists one record per CDR3 protein. This table has 850,000 to 950,000 distinct CDR3 sequences, 25% to 30% appearing once. This TCR derives from a woman of 80 years or more in good health. The specimen was blood. The chain has TRBV4-3 and TRBJ2-7; TRBD2 matches at 13 bases. This chain's CDR3 is CASSQDGLAGVRQYF. The DNA of the CDR3 is TGCGCCAGCAGCCAAGATGGACTAGCGGGGGTGAGGCAGTACTTC.